These 2 T cell receptor beta chains share one sample of origin, sequenced in a study of shared clonotypes between healthy human individuals. Profiling relied on immunoSEQ multiplex PCR, and the TCRdb table lists in-frame clones only, not all of them. The table lists more than 2 million clones, less than 95% of them singletons. Terminally differentiated effector memory CD45RA+ cells were excluded from the naive CD8 cells, which were CD45RO-negative and positively selected for CCR7. Source material: naive CD8+ T cells sorted from blood. These receptors originate from a young man in good health.

The CDR3 DNA reads TGTGCCAGCAGTTTGCGACAGGGTGGAGCTTTCTTT. Translated: CASSLRQGGAFF. This chain links TRBV28 with TRBJ1-1; 7 nucleotides match TRBD1. Trimming cost V 3 bases and J 10 bases; bases outside gene matches: 5. From germline, CDR1 is MDHEN and CDR2 SYDVKM. The CDR3 contains 12 residues.

Comments on this clone: A much larger clone lies a single base off, so this may be a read error. This same CDR3 is encoded by further DNA sequences in the sample. The genes are TRBV5-6 and TRBJ2-7; 8 nucleotides line up with TRBD1. The CDR3 has 13 residues. Germline CDR1 reads SGHDT; CDR2 reads YYEEEE. V lost 3 bases and J lost 1; bases outside the gene matches: 0. The CDR3 spells CASSWTGSYEQYF. The CDR3 coding sequence is TGTGCCAGCAGCTGGACAGGGTCCTACGAGCAGTACTTC.